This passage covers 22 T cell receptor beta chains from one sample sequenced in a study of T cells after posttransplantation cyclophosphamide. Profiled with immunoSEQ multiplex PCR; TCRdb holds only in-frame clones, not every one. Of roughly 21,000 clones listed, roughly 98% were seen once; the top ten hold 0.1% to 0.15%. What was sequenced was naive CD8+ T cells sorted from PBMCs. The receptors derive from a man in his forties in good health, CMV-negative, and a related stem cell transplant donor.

CDR3 nucleotide sequence: TGTGCCAGCAGTTCCCGGACTAGCCTGTACGAGCAGTACTTC. It is translated as CASSSRTSLYEQYF. This rearrangement joins TRBV6-5 to TRBJ2-7; 8 positions agree with TRBD2. V was clipped by 4 bases and J by 4 bases; unmatched bases: 6. Germline V gene data show CDR1 as MNHEY and CDR2 as SVGAGI. The CDR3 length is 14 residues.

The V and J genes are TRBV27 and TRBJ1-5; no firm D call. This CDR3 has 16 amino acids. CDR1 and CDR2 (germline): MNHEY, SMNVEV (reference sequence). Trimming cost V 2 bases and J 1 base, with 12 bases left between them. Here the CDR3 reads CASSLKGRMSNQPQHF. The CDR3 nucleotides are TGTGCCAGCAGTTTAAAAGGGAGGATGAGCAATCAGCCCCAGCATTTT.

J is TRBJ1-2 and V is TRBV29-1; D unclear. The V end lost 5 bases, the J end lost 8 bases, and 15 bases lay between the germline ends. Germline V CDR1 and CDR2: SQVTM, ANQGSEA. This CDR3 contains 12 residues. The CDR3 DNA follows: TGCAGCGTTATTGGAGGTCTGAGCGGCTACACCTTC. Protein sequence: CSVIGGLSGYTF.

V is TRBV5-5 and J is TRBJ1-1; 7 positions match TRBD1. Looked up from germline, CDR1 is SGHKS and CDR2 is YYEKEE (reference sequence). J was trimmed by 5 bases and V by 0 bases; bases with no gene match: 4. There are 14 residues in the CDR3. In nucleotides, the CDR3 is TGTGCCAGCAGCTTGGACAGGGGATGGACTGAAGCTTTCTTT. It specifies CASSLDRGWTEAFF.

CDR3 in DNA: TGTGCCAGTAGTACCGCCGAGGGACTAGTATACTACAATGAGCAGTTCTTC. Translated: CASSTAEGLVYYNEQFF. The V gene is TRBV19, the J gene TRBJ2-1; 8 bases map to TRBD2. The CDR3 totals 17 residues. Germline-derived CDR1 and CDR2 are LNHDA and SQIVND (reference sequence). After removal of 4 bases from V and 3 bases from J, the junction contained 11 bases not matched to a gene.

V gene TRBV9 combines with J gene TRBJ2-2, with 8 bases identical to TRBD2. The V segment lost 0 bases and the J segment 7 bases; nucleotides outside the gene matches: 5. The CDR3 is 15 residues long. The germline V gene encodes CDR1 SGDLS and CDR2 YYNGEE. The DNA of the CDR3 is TGTGCCAGCAGCGTAGCGGCGGGGGGTGGCGGGGAGCTGTTTTTT. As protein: CASSVAAGGGGELFF.

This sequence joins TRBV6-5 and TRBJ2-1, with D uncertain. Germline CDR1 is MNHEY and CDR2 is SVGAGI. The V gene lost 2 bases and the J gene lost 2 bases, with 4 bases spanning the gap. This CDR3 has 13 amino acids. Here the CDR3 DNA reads TGTGCCAGCAGTTACAACACCTACAATGAGCAGTTCTTC. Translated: CASSYNTYNEQFF.

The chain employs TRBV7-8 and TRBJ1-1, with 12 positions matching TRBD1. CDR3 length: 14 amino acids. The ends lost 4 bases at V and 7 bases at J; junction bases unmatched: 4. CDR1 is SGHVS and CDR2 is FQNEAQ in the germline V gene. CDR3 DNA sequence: TGTGCCAGCAGCTCCGGGACAGGGGGCGGTGAAGCTTTCTTT. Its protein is CASSSGTGGGEAFF.

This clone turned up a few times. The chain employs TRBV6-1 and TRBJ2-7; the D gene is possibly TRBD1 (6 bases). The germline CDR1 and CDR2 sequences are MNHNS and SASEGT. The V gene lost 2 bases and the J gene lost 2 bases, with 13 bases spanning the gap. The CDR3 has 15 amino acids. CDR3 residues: CASSEWSDRPYEQYF. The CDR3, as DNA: TGTGCCAGCAGTGAATGGTCGGACAGACCCTACGAGCAGTACTTC.

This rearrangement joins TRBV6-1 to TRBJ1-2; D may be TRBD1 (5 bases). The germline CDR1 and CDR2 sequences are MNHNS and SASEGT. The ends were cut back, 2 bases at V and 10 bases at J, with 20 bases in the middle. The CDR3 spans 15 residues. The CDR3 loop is CASSELGGGGEDYTF. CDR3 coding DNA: TGTGCCAGCAGTGAATTGGGTGGGGGAGGGGAGGACTACACCTTC.

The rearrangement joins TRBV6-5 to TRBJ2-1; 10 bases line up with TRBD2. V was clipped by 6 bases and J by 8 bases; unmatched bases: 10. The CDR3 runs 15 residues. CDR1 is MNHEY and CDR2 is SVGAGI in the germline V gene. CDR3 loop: CASSQEREGRDEQFF. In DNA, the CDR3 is TGTGCCAGCAGCCAGGAGCGGGAGGGCCGGGATGAGCAGTTCTTC.

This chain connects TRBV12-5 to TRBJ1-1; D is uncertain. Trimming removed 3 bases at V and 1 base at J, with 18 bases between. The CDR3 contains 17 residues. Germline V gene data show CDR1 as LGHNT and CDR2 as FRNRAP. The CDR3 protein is CASGFSQDALQNTEAFF. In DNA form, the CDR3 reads TGTGCTAGTGGTTTTTCTCAGGATGCTCTTCAGAACACTGAAGCTTTCTTT.

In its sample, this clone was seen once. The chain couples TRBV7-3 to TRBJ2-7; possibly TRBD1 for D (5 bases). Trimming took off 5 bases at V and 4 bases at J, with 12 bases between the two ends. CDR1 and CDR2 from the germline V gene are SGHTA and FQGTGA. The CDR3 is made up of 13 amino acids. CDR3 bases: TGTGCCAGCAGCGTCAGACCAGGGTACGAGCAGTACTTC. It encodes CASSVRPGYEQYF.

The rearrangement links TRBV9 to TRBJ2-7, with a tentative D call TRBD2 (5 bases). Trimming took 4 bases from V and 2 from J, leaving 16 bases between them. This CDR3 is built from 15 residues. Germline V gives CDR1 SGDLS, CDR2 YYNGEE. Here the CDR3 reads CASSPEAGLTYEQYF. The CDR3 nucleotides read TGTGCCAGCAGCCCTGAGGCGGGCCTGACCTACGAGCAGTACTTC. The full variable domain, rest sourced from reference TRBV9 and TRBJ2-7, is DSGVTQTPKHLITATGQRVTLRCSPRSGDLSVYWYQQSLDQGLQFLIQYYNGEERAKGNILERFSAQQFPDLHSELNLSSLELGDSALYFCASSPEAGLTYEQYFGPGTRLTVT.

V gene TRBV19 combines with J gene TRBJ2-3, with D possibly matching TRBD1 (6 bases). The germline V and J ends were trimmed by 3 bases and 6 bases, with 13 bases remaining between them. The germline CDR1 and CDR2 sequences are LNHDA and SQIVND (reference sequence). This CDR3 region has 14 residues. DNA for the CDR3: TGTGCCAGTAGTATTGTGGGGGCGCCGGATACGCAGTATTTT. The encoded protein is CASSIVGAPDTQYF.

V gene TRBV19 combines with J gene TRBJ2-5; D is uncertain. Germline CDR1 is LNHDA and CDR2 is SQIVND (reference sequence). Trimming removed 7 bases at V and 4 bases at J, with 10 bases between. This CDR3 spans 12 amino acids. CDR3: CASMSPRETQYF. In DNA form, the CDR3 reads TGTGCCAGTATGAGCCCCCGAGAGACCCAGTACTTC. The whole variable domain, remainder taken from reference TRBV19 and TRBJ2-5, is DGGITQSPKYLFRKEGQNVTLSCEQNLNHDAMYWYRQDPGQGLRLIYYSQIVNDFQKGDIAEGYSVSREKKESFPLTVTSAQKNPTAFYLCASMSPRETQYFGPGTRLLVL.

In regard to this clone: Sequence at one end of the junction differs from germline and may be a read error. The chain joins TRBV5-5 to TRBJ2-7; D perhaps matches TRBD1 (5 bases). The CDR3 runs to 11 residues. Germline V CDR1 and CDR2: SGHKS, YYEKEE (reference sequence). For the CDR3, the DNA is TGTGCCAGCAGCTTGGGGGGCAAGATGTGGTTC. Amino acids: CASSLGGKMWF. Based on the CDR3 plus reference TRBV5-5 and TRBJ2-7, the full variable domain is DAGVTQSPTHLIKTRGQQVTLRCSPISGHKSVSWYQQVLGQGPQFIFQYYEKEERGRGNFPDRFSARQFPNYSSELNVNALLLGDSALYLCASSLGGKMWFGPGTRLTVT.

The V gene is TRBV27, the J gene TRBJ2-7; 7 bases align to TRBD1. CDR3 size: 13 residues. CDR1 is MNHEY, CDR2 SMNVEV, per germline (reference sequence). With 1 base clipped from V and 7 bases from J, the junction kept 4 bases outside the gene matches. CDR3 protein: CASSLLGGREQYF. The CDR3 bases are TGTGCCAGCAGTTTATTAGGGGGCAGGGAGCAGTACTTC.

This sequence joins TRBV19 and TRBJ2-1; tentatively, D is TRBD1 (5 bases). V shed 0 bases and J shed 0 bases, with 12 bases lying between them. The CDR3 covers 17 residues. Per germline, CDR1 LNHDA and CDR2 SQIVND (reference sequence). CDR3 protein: CASSIDTTVRSYNEQFF. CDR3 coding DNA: TGTGCCAGTAGTATAGATACGACAGTTCGCTCCTACAATGAGCAGTTCTTC.

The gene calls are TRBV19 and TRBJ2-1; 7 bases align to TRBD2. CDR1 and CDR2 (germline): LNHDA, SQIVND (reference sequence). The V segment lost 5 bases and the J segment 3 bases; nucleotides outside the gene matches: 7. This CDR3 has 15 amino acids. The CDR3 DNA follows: TGTGCCAGTAGTCCCGTGGGGGGGGACTACAATGAGCAGTTCTTC. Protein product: CASSPVGGDYNEQFF.

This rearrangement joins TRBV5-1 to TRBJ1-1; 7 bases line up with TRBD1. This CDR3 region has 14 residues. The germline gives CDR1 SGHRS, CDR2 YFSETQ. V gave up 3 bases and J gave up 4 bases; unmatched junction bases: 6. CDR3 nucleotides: TGCGCCAGCAGCTCGGAACAGGGGACCACTGAAGCTTTCTTT. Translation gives CASSSEQGTTEAFF.

CDR3 nucleotide sequence: TGTGCCAGCAGCTTAAAGGGAGGGGACGAGCAGTACTTC. Translated: CASSLKGGDEQYF. V gene TRBV7-6 combines with J gene TRBJ2-7; TRBD2 agrees at 7 bases. Germline V gene sequence: CDR1 SGHVS, CDR2 FNYEAQ. J gave up 5 bases and V 2 bases, and 3 bases lay outside the gene matches. The CDR3 is made up of 13 amino acids.